What follows are 10 T cell receptor beta chains derived from one specimen sequenced in a study of T cell clonotyping in hematopoietic cell transplantation (dated by TCRdb to the early 2020s). What this sample's time point label stands for: recipient sample about 28 days before transplant, after cytoreduction. The library was produced with the immunoSEQ multiplex PCR assay. Entries here come from immuneACCESS through TCRdb and include only in-frame sequences with V and J called. Some clones fail to appear in such tables; in the studies checked, an unresolved V gene covers under half of the shortfall, and the cause of the remainder is unknown. For this sample there are over 10,000 clones; approximately 83% appear just once. 16% of the sample goes to the ten largest clones. The sample here was peripheral blood mononuclear cells, taken before stem cell transplant. These TCRs come from a man between 60 and 75 years old with acute myeloid leukemia. Some clones in this sample may be carry-over from other donors' samples.

This CDR3 is CASSEQDSNQPQHF. The CDR3 nucleotides read TGTGCCAGCAGCGAACAAGATAGCAATCAGCCCCAGCATTTT. V gene TRBV27 combines with J gene TRBJ1-5; no definite D call. V was clipped by 6 bases and J by 0 bases, with 9 bases between them. CDR1 is MNHEY, CDR2 SMNVEV, per germline (reference sequence). The CDR3 runs 14 residues.

V usage is TRBV7-9 and J usage is TRBJ2-7, with D maybe TRBD2 (6 bases). This CDR3 has 18 residues. Germline V gene sequence: CDR1 SEHNR, CDR2 FQNEAQ (reference sequence). V lost 5 bases to trimming and J lost 3 bases, with 26 bases between them. In nucleotides, the CDR3 is TGTGCCAGCAGCCACATGGGGGGTTCTCCCACCCGAGGCTACGAGCAGTACTTC. Translating gives CASSHMGGSPTRGYEQYF.

The V and J genes are TRBV14 and TRBJ2-5, with D possibly TRBD2 on 6 matching bases. Germline V gives CDR1 SGHDN, CDR2 FVKESK. V was pared by 6 bases and J by 3 bases, with 14 bases between. CDR3 length: 14 amino acids. The CDR3 loop is CASSPRGLEETQYF. CDR3 nucleotides: TGTGCCAGCAGTCCTCGGGGGTTGGAAGAGACCCAGTACTTC. Based on the CDR3 plus reference TRBV14 and TRBJ2-5, the full variable domain is EAGVTQFPSHSVIEKGQTVTLRCDPISGHDNLYWYRRVMGKEIKFLLHFVKESKQDESGMPNNRFLAERTGGTYSTLKVQPAELEDSGVYFCASSPRGLEETQYFGPGTRLLVL.

The table lists this clone with a count of one. The rearrangement uses TRBV19 and TRBJ1-5; D is uncertain. There are 12 residues in the CDR3. Trimming took 3 bases from V and 6 from J, leaving 6 bases between them. Germline V gene data show CDR1 as LNHDA and CDR2 as SQIVND (reference sequence). The CDR3 nucleotides read TGTGCCAGTAGTATCTCTCTTCAGCCCCAGCATTTT. Its protein product is CASSISLQPQHF.

V usage is TRBV5-1 and J usage is TRBJ1-1, with 9 bases fitting TRBD1. The CDR3 runs to 15 residues. Germline-derived CDR1 and CDR2 are SGHRS and YFSETQ. J was trimmed by 6 bases and V by 3 bases; bases with no gene match: 9. In nucleotides, the CDR3 is TGCGCCAGCAGCTCCCCCGGACAGGGGTGGGCTGAAGCTTTCTTT. Its translation is CASSSPGQGWAEAFF.

With respect to this clone: A junction end diverges from the germline sequence, so it may reflect a read error. V usage is TRBV9 and J usage is TRBJ2-3; the D gene is possibly TRBD2 (5 bases). Germline V gives CDR1 SGDLS, CDR2 YYNGEE. CDR3 length: 16 amino acids. In DNA form, the CDR3 reads TGTGCCGGCAGCGTATTTGACGAGGGTATCACAGATACGCAGTATTTT. Amino acid sequence: CAGSVFDEGITDTQYF.

The chain uses TRBV27 and TRBJ1-3; 7 bases line up with TRBD1. Germline assignment: CDR1 MNHEY and CDR2 SMNVEV (reference sequence). Unmatched junction bases numbered 9, after V lost 4 bases and J lost 0 bases. The CDR3 length is 17 residues. The CDR3 DNA is TGTGCCAGCAGTTCAACGGGACAGCCTGGCTCTGGAAACACCATATATTTT. Amino acids: CASSSTGQPGSGNTIYF.

In its sample, this clone was seen once. The rearrangement joins TRBV5-1 to TRBJ1-2, with D uncertain. CDR1 and CDR2 (germline): SGHRS, YFSETQ. V was trimmed by 0 bases and J by 2 bases, leaving 8 bases between them. The CDR3 runs to 14 residues. CDR3 loop: CASSLGSENYGYTF. Here the CDR3 DNA reads TGCGCCAGCAGCTTGGGGTCGGAAAACTATGGCTACACCTTC.

This chain connects TRBV7-2 to TRBJ2-5; D remains ambiguous. Germline V lookup: CDR1 SGHTA, CDR2 FQGNSA. The V end was cut by 3 bases, the J end by 4 bases, with 15 bases between. The CDR3 covers 15 residues. The CDR3 protein is CASSFGRAGLETQYF. The CDR3 bases are TGTGCCAGCAGCTTCGGAAGGGCCGGGCTAGAGACCCAGTACTTC.

The chain employs TRBV5-1 and TRBJ2-5; maybe TRBD1 (5 bases). The V end was cut by 0 bases, the J end by 1 base, with 7 bases between. From germline, CDR1 is SGHRS and CDR2 YFSETQ. The CDR3 covers 14 residues. This CDR3 reads CASSLGQLQETQYF. The CDR3 nucleotides read TGCGCCAGCAGCTTGGGACAGCTCCAAGAGACCCAGTACTTC.